Each of the 29 T cell receptor beta chains below was sequenced from the same sample in a study of control samples from healthy donors and cancer patients. Assay used: immunoSEQ multiplex PCR; TCRdb lists only in-frame clones, some missing. The data show some 130,000 clones, with roughly 92% seen just once and around 5.4% held by the top ten. Input material: blood. Every receptor here comes from a man between 18 and 29 years old in good health.

The chain has TRBV27 and TRBJ2-5, with D tentatively TRBD1 or TRBD2 (5 bases each). With 6 bases removed from V and 2 bases from J, the gap between germline ends came to 13 bases. In germline, CDR1 is MNHEY, CDR2 SMNVEV (reference sequence). This CDR3 contains 14 residues. This CDR3 reads CASRVEGPQETQYF. The CDR3 coding sequence is TGTGCCAGCAGAGTAGAGGGGCCTCAAGAGACCCAGTACTTC.

Only one count was recorded for this clone. The rearrangement joins TRBV6-5 to TRBJ1-4; D might be TRBD1 (6 bases). Germline loops: CDR1 MNHEY, CDR2 SVGAGI. V was shortened by 5 bases and J by 8 bases, with 15 bases between the two germline ends. The CDR3 is 14 amino acids. The CDR3 nucleotides are TGTGCCAGCAGTAACGGAGGGGGGGGCGAAAAACTGTTTTTT. It codes for CASSNGGGGEKLFF.

The chain employs TRBV4-1 and TRBJ1-5, with a weak D call TRBD1 (6 bases). The CDR3 runs to 15 residues. Trimming cost V 1 base and J 5 bases, with 12 bases left between them. From germline, CDR1 is MGHRA and CDR2 YSYEKL. CDR3: CASSQGPDRYQPQHF. The CDR3 nucleotides read TGCGCCAGCAGCCAAGGCCCCGACAGGTATCAGCCCCAGCATTTT.

The chain uses TRBV19 and TRBJ1-1, with 7 bases aligning to TRBD1. In germline, CDR1 is LNHDA, CDR2 SQIVND (reference sequence). Trimming removed 7 bases from V and 2 bases from J; junction bases left unmatched: 7. There are 14 residues in the CDR3. The CDR3 is CASIVGTANTEAFF. CDR3 nucleotides: TGTGCCAGTATTGTAGGGACAGCCAACACTGAAGCTTTCTTT.

V is TRBV9 and J is TRBJ1-3, with TRBD1 as a possible D gene (5 bases). This CDR3 has 14 residues. CDR1 is SGDLS and CDR2 is YYNGEE in the germline V gene. Trimming shortened V by 5 bases and J by 0 bases, and 9 bases separated the two germline ends. The CDR3 bases are TGTGCCAGCAGTGGGGGGATCTCTGGAAACACCATATATTTT. Residues: CASSGGISGNTIYF.

The table lists this clone with a few counts. The gene calls are TRBV3-1 (or the pseudogene TRBV3-2) and TRBJ2-3; 7 positions agree with TRBD1. This CDR3 contains 15 residues. V was clipped by 1 base and J by 5 bases; unmatched bases: 6. Germline V gene lookup returns CDR1 LGHDT and CDR2 YNNKEL (reference sequence). CDR3 protein: CASSQGQGWVDTQYF. Written as DNA, the CDR3 is TGTGCCAGCAGCCAAGGACAGGGATGGGTAGATACGCAGTATTTT.

V gene TRBV7-2 combines with J gene TRBJ1-3; D unclear. The V gene's germline CDR1 is SGHTA and CDR2 FQGNSA. The CDR3 runs 15 residues. V lost 1 base and J lost 0, with 7 bases in between. The DNA of the CDR3 is TGTGCCAGCAGCTTAGGACCATCCTCTGGAAACACCATATATTTT. It translates to CASSLGPSSGNTIYF.

The V call is TRBV27, the J call TRBJ2-3; weak D call: TRBD1 (6 bases). CDR1 and CDR2 (germline): MNHEY, SMNVEV (reference sequence). The V and J ends lost 2 bases and 3 bases respectively, with 9 bases between them. This CDR3 is 14 amino acids long. CDR3 coding DNA: TGTGCCAGCAGTTTAAAGCAGGGGACAGATACGCAGTATTTT. Its translation is CASSLKQGTDTQYF.

The chain carries TRBV10-2 and TRBJ2-5; 9 nucleotides match TRBD2. Germline assignment: CDR1 WSHSY and CDR2 SAAADI. Trimming at V came to 6 bases and at J to 1 base, leaving 6 bases not matched to a gene. This CDR3 is 15 amino acids long. The CDR3 DNA is TGCGCCAGCAGCCCAGCGGGGGGTAGCCAAGAGACCCAGTACTTC. Amino acids: CASSPAGGSQETQYF.

The gene calls are TRBV18 and TRBJ1-2; maybe TRBD1 (5 bases). The germline V and J ends were trimmed by 5 bases and 0 bases, with 16 bases remaining between them. CDR3 length: 16 amino acids. Germline V gene sequence: CDR1 KGHSH, CDR2 LQKENI. This chain's CDR3 is CASSRDGPPSNYGYTF. In DNA, the CDR3 is TGTGCCAGCTCAAGGGACGGGCCGCCATCTAACTATGGCTACACCTTC.

This clone was seen once. This rearrangement joins TRBV7-9 to TRBJ2-3; TRBD2 agrees at 10 bases. In germline, CDR1 is SEHNR, CDR2 FQNEAQ (reference sequence). Trimming took 4 bases from V and 6 from J; bases not matched to a gene: 4. The CDR3 sequence is 14 residues long. CDR3 residues: CASSSWTSGDTQYF. The CDR3 bases are TGTGCCAGCAGCTCCTGGACTAGCGGCGATACGCAGTATTTT.

The chain uses TRBV28 and TRBJ1-1, with unresolved D. CDR3 length: 14 residues. With 2 bases removed from V and 0 bases from J, the gap between germline ends came to 7 bases. CDR1 is MDHEN and CDR2 is SYDVKM in the germline V gene. The CDR3 DNA reads as TGTGCCAGCAGTTTACTAGTGATGAACACTGAAGCTTTCTTT. As protein: CASSLLVMNTEAFF.

The V gene is TRBV5-1, the J gene TRBJ1-5; the D gene is possibly TRBD1 (5 bases). The CDR3 runs to 13 residues. With 4 bases removed from V and 6 bases from J, the gap between germline ends came to 11 bases. The germline V gene has CDR1 SGHRS and CDR2 YFSETQ. CDR3 protein: CASSQGRGQPQHF. The DNA of the CDR3 is TGCGCCAGCAGCCAGGGTAGGGGTCAGCCCCAGCATTTT. The complete variable domain, with remaining parts taken from reference TRBV5-1 and TRBJ1-5, reads KAGVTQTPRYLIKTRGQQVTLSCSPISGHRSVSWYQQTPGQGLQFLFEYFSETQRNKGNFPGRFSGRQFSNSRSEMNVSTLELGDSALYLCASSQGRGQPQHFGDGTRLSIL.

The genes are TRBV9 and TRBJ1-6; the D gene is possibly TRBD1 (6 bases). V was shortened by 0 bases and J by 0 bases, with 22 bases between the two germline ends. CDR3 length: 21 residues. The germline gives CDR1 SGDLS, CDR2 YYNGEE. CDR3 sequence reads: CASSVETSGATTLSYNSPLHF. As DNA, the CDR3 is TGTGCCAGCAGCGTAGAAACTTCGGGGGCAACCACGCTCTCCTATAATTCACCCCTCCACTTT. The variable domain in full, with the rest retrieved from reference TRBV9 and TRBJ1-6, is DSGVTQTPKHLITATGQRVTLRCSPRSGDLSVYWYQQSLDQGLQFLIQYYNGEERAKGNILERFSAQQFPDLHSELNLSSLELGDSALYFCASSVETSGATTLSYNSPLHFGNGTRLTVT.

The chain is built from TRBV19 and TRBJ2-3; 7 nucleotides agree with TRBD2. Unmatched junction bases numbered 12, after V lost 5 bases and J lost 7 bases. CDR1 is LNHDA and CDR2 is SQIVND in the germline V gene (reference sequence). This CDR3 comprises 15 residues. This CDR3 is CASSPPGRGRNTQYF. The CDR3 coding sequence is TGTGCCAGTAGTCCTCCAGGGCGGGGGAGGAATACGCAGTATTTT.

This chain joins TRBV4-1 and TRBJ1-4; D is unclear. The ends were cut back, 5 bases at V and 3 bases at J, with 10 bases in the middle. Germline CDR1 and CDR2: MGHRA and YSYEKL. The CDR3 sequence is 14 residues long. This CDR3 is CASSSGPSNEKLFF. CDR3 nucleotide sequence: TGCGCCAGCAGCTCGGGTCCATCTAATGAAAAACTGTTTTTT.

In this sample, this clone turned up once. The V call is TRBV6-5, the J call TRBJ2-7; 10 positions match TRBD2. J gave up 3 bases and V 7 bases, and 9 bases lay outside the gene matches. Germline loops: CDR1 MNHEY, CDR2 SVGAGI. The CDR3 is 15 residues long. CDR3 in amino acids: CASIRVVAGGYEQYF. The DNA of the CDR3 is TGTGCCAGCATCAGGGTGGTAGCGGGGGGCTACGAGCAGTACTTC.

Only a few counts were recorded for this clone. V is TRBV2 and J is TRBJ2-7, with D perhaps matching TRBD2 (6 bases). The germline V gene encodes CDR1 SNHLY and CDR2 FYNNEI. The V and J ends lost 8 bases and 3 bases respectively, with 8 bases between them. The CDR3 has 11 residues. CDR3 region: CASVTSYEQYF. The CDR3, as DNA: TGTGCCAGCGTGACTAGCTACGAGCAGTACTTC.

V gene TRBV30 combines with J gene TRBJ2-2, with D maybe TRBD2 (5 bases). Deletions cut 2 bases from V and 4 bases from J, with 14 bases between. CDR3 size: 15 residues. In germline, CDR1 is GTSNPN, CDR2 SVGIG (reference sequence). The CDR3 nucleotides read TGTGCCTGGAGTTCTCGCCTGAGGGCCACCGGGGAGCTGTTTTTT. As protein: CAWSSRLRATGELFF.

This clone was counted a few times. The chain has TRBV29-1 and TRBJ1-1; tentatively, D is TRBD1 (5 bases). Germline V gives CDR1 SQVTM, CDR2 ANQGSEA. Between the trimmed V and J ends, which lost 3 bases and 11 bases, there was a span of 13 bases. This CDR3 is 11 amino acids long. CDR3 sequence reads: CSVDGGGEAFF. In DNA, the CDR3 is TGCAGCGTTGACGGTGGGGGTGAGGCTTTCTTT.

There are a few counts of this clone. V and J are TRBV5-1 and TRBJ2-2; TRBD1 aligns across 12 bases. Germline V CDR1 and CDR2: SGHRS, YFSETQ. Trimming removed 4 bases from V and 5 bases from J; junction bases left unmatched: 9. The CDR3 is 17 residues long. CDR3 loop: CASSPSRDRGLTGELFF. As DNA, the CDR3 is TGCGCCAGCAGCCCGTCCAGGGACAGGGGGCTAACCGGGGAGCTGTTTTTT.

The chain recombines TRBV29-1 with TRBJ2-7; 9 bases are shared with TRBD1. The J segment lost 4 bases and the V segment lost 7 bases, leaving 5 bases of the junction unmatched. Germline V lookup: CDR1 SQVTM, CDR2 ANQGSEA. The CDR3 spans 12 residues. The chain's CDR3 is CSAGQGTYEQYF. In nucleotides, the CDR3 is TGCAGCGCGGGACAGGGAACGTACGAGCAGTACTTC.

V usage is TRBV6-2 or TRBV6-3 and J usage is TRBJ2-5; 12 bases line up with TRBD2. V lost 4 bases to trimming and J lost 2 bases; unmatched junction nucleotides: 11. Germline V gene lookup returns CDR1 MNHEY and CDR2 SVGEGT. This CDR3 region has 18 residues. CDR3: CASSWSSSGGAGQETQYF. The DNA of the CDR3 is TGTGCCAGCAGTTGGAGTTCTAGCGGGGGGGCCGGACAAGAGACCCAGTACTTC.

This clone was observed once. This chain joins TRBV2 and TRBJ1-5; D is ambiguous. CDR1 SNHLY and CDR2 FYNNEI come from the germline V gene. Trimming pared 1 base from V and 9 bases from J, leaving 13 bases between. CDR3 length: 14 residues. CDR3 DNA: TGTGCCAGCAGTGAAGAACGGCTCCTCGGGCCCCAGCATTTT. It codes for CASSEERLLGPQHF.

The CDR3 sequence is CASSSDGYEQYF. The CDR3 nucleotides read TGTGCCAGCAGCAGCGACGGTTACGAGCAGTACTTC. The V and J genes are TRBV12-3 or TRBV12-4 and TRBJ2-7, with D unclear. This CDR3 comprises 12 residues. Between the trimmed V and J ends, which lost 6 bases and 4 bases, there was a span of 10 bases.

The genes are TRBV6-5 and TRBJ2-3, with TRBD1 identical over 7 bases. After removal of 6 bases from V and 3 bases from J, the junction contained 6 bases not matched to a gene. The CDR3 consists of 14 residues. Germline V gene data show CDR1 as MNHEY and CDR2 as SVGAGI. This CDR3 reads CASSTGTETDTQYF. The CDR3 DNA sequence: TGTGCCAGCAGCACCGGGACAGAGACAGATACGCAGTATTTT.

The chain joins TRBV7-2 to TRBJ1-4, with unresolved D. There are 14 residues in the CDR3. CDR1 is SGHTA and CDR2 is FQGNSA in the germline V gene. V was pared by 5 bases and J by 0 bases, with 7 bases between. The CDR3 DNA sequence: TGTGCCAGCAGCCGCAGTACAACTAATGAAAAACTGTTTTTT. Translated: CASSRSTTNEKLFF. The whole variable domain, remainder taken from reference TRBV7-2 and TRBJ1-4, is GAGVSQSPSNKVTEKGKDVELRCDPISGHTALYWYRQSLGQGLEFLIYFQGNSAPDKSGLPSDRFSAERTGGSVSTLTIQRTQQEDSAVYLCASSRSTTNEKLFFGSGTQLSVL.

The chain employs TRBV25-1 and TRBJ1-1; no firm D call. V lost 8 bases and J lost 1, with 11 bases in between. The CDR3 is made up of 13 amino acids. Per the germline V gene, CDR1 is MGHDK and CDR2 is SYGVNS. Written as DNA, the CDR3 is TGTGCCAGCGGCCCCCCAGGGAACACTGAAGCTTTCTTT. This sequence encodes CASGPPGNTEAFF.

V is TRBV7-9 and J is TRBJ2-7; tentatively, D is TRBD2 (6 bases). This CDR3 is built from 14 residues. CDR1 is SEHNR and CDR2 is FQNEAQ in the germline V gene (reference sequence). V was cut by 5 bases and J by 0 bases, with 11 bases left in between. The CDR3 protein is CASSDSGSSYEQYF. CDR3 sequence (DNA): TGTGCCAGCAGCGACAGCGGGTCCTCCTACGAGCAGTACTTC. The variable domain in full, completed from reference TRBV7-9 and TRBJ2-7, reads DTGVSQNPRHKITKRGQNVTFRCDPISEHNRLYWYRQTLGQGPEFLTYFQNEAQLEKSRLLSDRFSAERPKGSFSTLEIQRTEQGDSAMYLCASSDSGSSYEQYFGPGTRLTVT.